This paragraph reports one T cell receptor beta chain. Its antigen is still unknown. Only in-frame clones appear in the TCRdb table, and some are missing; sequencing was by immunoSEQ multiplex PCR. The sample includes about 56,000 clones, over 75% of them seen just once. Germline CDR1 is MGHRA and CDR2 is YSYEKL. The V and J ends lost 4 bases and 7 bases respectively, with 32 bases between them. CDR3 length equals 19 residues. The data were obtained in a study of T cell responses to AZD1222 COVID-19 vaccine. Study findings and constraints: White British people made up most donors, females outnumbered males, and clonal diversity was possibly underestimated. Vaccine-related CD4 TCRs covered spike, predominating at 160-218 and 743-854.

This specimen was peripheral blood, taken on day 0 of AZD1222 vaccination. The chain couples TRBV4-1 to TRBJ2-7, with D perhaps assigned TRBD1 or TRBD2 (5 bases each). The receptor was derived from an adult in good health. CDR3 amino acids: CASSLLKGTSSTLLVEQYF. In DNA form, the CDR3 reads TGCGCCAGCAGCCTACTCAAAGGGACCTCTTCTACCCTCTTGGTTGAGCAGTACTTC.